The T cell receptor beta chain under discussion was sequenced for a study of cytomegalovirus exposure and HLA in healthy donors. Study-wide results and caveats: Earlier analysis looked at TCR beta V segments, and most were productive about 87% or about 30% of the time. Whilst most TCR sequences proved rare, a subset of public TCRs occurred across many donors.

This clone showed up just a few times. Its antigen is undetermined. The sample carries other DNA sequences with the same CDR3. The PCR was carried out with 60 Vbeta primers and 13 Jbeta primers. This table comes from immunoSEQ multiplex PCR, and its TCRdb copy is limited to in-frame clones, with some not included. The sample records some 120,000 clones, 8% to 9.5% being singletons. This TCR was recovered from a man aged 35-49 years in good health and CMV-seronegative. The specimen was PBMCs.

The CDR3 region has the DNA TGTGCCAGCAGCGCCAGTAGCGGGGGAAGAGAGACCCAGTACTTC. Protein product: CASSASSGGRETQYF. The genes are TRBV9 and TRBJ2-5, with 9 bases identical to TRBD2. Germline V gives CDR1 SGDLS, CDR2 YYNGEE. Trimming removed 3 bases from V and 4 bases from J; junction bases left unmatched: 7. The CDR3 is 15 amino acids.